This T cell receptor (beta chain) is drawn from a study of cytomegalovirus exposure and HLA in healthy donors (dated by TCRdb to between 2016 and 2019). Broadly, across the study: According to an earlier analysis of 587 of the donors, about 179 million T cells yielded some 110 million unique TCR beta sequences and 250 to 350 Gb of sequence data. Approximately 300 gigabases of sequencing data and around 90 million unique TCR sequences made up an early release that covered several hundred HLA-typed donors. Of the roughly 400 genotyped donors, less than 90% were placed in the genetic ancestry cluster associated with self-reported Caucasian donors. The aim of the study was to test whether cataloging public T cell receptors could identify signatures of past pathogen exposure. Using immunosequencing, the study profiled T cell repertoires from 640 or so subjects and related those repertoires to cytomegalovirus serostatus. In addition to the first cohort of 500 to 850 subjects, a separate validation cohort of 120 different subjects was used. To predict cytomegalovirus infection status, the study combined high-throughput TCR immunosequencing, statistical association of individual TCRs with disease status, and machine learning. A later analysis re-examined previously published TCR beta repertoires from 610 or so donors and added high-resolution HLA genotyping to investigate patterns of TCR occurrence. The later analysis used no new phenotypic data to find candidate immune exposures, relying instead on TCR beta sequences and their occurrence across donors. To decide whether each TCR beta V gene segment behaved as functional or pseudogenic, an earlier analysis of over 500 of the donors relied on high-throughput TCR beta sequencing. Alongside the repertoire data, information on donor age, sex, ethnicity and CMV serostatus was compiled. A later genetic analysis took genome-wide SNP genotypes for about three fifths of the roughly 670 donors and used that subset as a discovery cohort. Every repertoire in the discovery cohort had been generated on one and the same sequencing platform. HLA typing included class I and class II loci at four-digit resolution. The number of typed donors differed by locus: 629-630 for A, B, C, DRB1 and DQB1; 500 to 550 for DQA1; over 600 for DPA1; and 450 to 480 for DPB1. Several DR-DQ haplotypes were treated as single units for association and clustering because of strong linkage in the cohort. Across approximately 400 genotyped donors of the cohort, an average of roughly 250,000 unique TCR beta nucleotide sequences per donor were sequenced, and approximately 17% of those sequences were non-productive. The paper as a whole reports these results and caveats: In an earlier analysis of 450 to 750 of the donors, most TCR beta V segments appeared in productive rearrangements about 87% or about 30% of the time, broadly matching IMGT annotations. The authors suggested that the approach could potentially be generalized to other disease states and immunological phenotypes. Most TCR sequences were seen in very few donors, while some public TCRs were found in many individuals. According to a later analysis, parvovirus B19, influenza, CMV and Epstein-Barr virus appeared linked to several top co-occurrence clusters. At a false discovery rate of 0.05, a later analysis linked around 17,000 TCR beta sequences to specific HLA alleles. The sequencing pipeline was judged likely to have produced a cluster of highly shared sequence variants as a technical artifact. The study listed 164 TCR beta chains as associated with cytomegalovirus. In a later analysis, most CMV-associated TCR beta chains were found to appear HLA-restricted, with HLA associations seemingly driven largely by CMV exposure. Assigning TCR associations to individual alleles was difficult when HLA alleles, especially DR and DQ, strongly co-occurred. A further reported finding was that TCR beta sequences accurately predicted the HLA-A and HLA-B alleles for most subjects in the first cohort. A few of the identified cytomegalovirus-associated TCR beta chains were confirmed in vitro to be specific for cytomegalovirus antigens. The 87-base-pair reads could not distinguish some IMGT-functional V segments, including TRBV6-2 and TRBV6-3, so those segments were excluded. Immune exposure information for the cohort was limited to CMV serostatus. Only TCR beta chains were sequenced in this cohort, and the absence of alpha or paired-chain data limited detectable features. According to a later genetic analysis, donors in an Asian-associated ancestry cluster had fewer N-insertions in productive TCRs than the roughly 700-donor mean. The earlier analysis of approximately 540 of the donors excluded about 16 rarely observed V segments, including chromosome 9 orphons, because counts were too low. In a later analysis, the rate of TCR association differed among HLA loci, with DRB1 alleles having the most associated TCRs and HLA-C alleles having the fewest. Presence/absence analyses assumed roughly uniform sequencing depth across donors, an assumption that may not hold. An association between a missense DCLRE1C variant and V-gene and J-gene trimming of TCR beta chains was found in a later genetic analysis and replicated in an independent cohort. Because some donors lacked HLA typing at each locus, the association tests relied only on the typed subset. Cytomegalovirus status was reported to be diagnosed by the classifier with high specificity and sensitivity in both the original and validation cohorts. A later analysis found that HLA-associated TCR beta chains were more clonally expanded and had lower generation probabilities than equally common non-associated chains. Linkage disequilibrium might explain the correlated functional status among segregating V segments, but an unknown experimental factor could not be ruled out.

Library generation was performed with the immunoSEQ multiplex PCR assay. The multiplex PCR relied on a mix of 60 forward primers for TCR Vbeta segments and 13 reverse primers for TCR Jbeta segments. Amplification of the CDR3 region of rearranged TCR beta genes was performed with a multiplex PCR assay on genomic DNA. Amplified TCR beta libraries were sequenced as 87-base-pair reads on the Illumina HiSeq System. Processing in the source paper ran as follows. Across the roughly 670 repertoires, a later analysis counted about 81 million unique TCR beta chains, roughly 11 million of which were shared by at least two donors. Raw reads were error-corrected and collapsed into unique sequences by a nearest-neighbor algorithm in which closely related sequences were merged to remove PCR and sequencing errors. To assign V, D and J gene segments, CDR3 sequences were aligned to IMGT reference sequences. For a sequence to be retained, a match of at least six nucleotides to both a V gene segment and a J gene segment was required. A rearrangement was called productive if the CDR3 had no stop codons and remained in frame with V and J, and every other rearrangement was called non-productive. Following IMGT convention, CDR3 was defined as the stretch from the second conserved V-encoded cysteine to the conserved J-encoded phenylalanine. Sequences without an unambiguous match to a single V gene segment were excluded from the earlier analysis of about 600 of the donors. An earlier analysis of approximately 590 of the donors classified V segments as functional when productive rearrangements were above 56.7% and as segregating when the standard deviation between donors was above 5%. A statistical classification framework was built to diagnose cytomegalovirus status from the catalog of TCR beta chain sequences. A later analysis assigned V and J genes by comparing TCR nucleotide sequences with IMGT/GENE-DB human TR gene sequences. Using the TCRdist pipeline, a later analysis assigned CDR3 sequences along with most-parsimonious VDJ recombination scenarios. In a later analysis, each TCR beta chain was defined by its CDR3 amino acid sequence together with its V-gene family, and reads lacking a unique V-gene family were excluded. A later analysis removed 500 to 650 highly shared, low-generation-probability nucleotide sequences to deal with suspected cross-contamination and a sequencing artifact. In a later analysis, a clonal expansion index was calculated for each public chain from normalized within-repertoire ranks of inferred template counts. Generation probabilities in a later analysis came from a VDJ recombination model fitted to out-of-frame rearrangements, and those results were checked against IGoR. A later analysis scored TCR-TCR, TCR-HLA and TCR-CMV co-occurrence with hypergeometric tests, applying a repertoire-size bias correction to TCR pairs. To estimate false discovery rates, a later analysis permuted the HLA or CMV assignments 20 times. In a later analysis, co-occurring TCRs were grouped with DBSCAN, and TCRdist sequence similarity was added when clustering was performed within HLA-allele-positive subsets. Repertoires with fewer than 30,000 or more than 120,000 public chains were left out of co-occurrence clustering, as were roughly five repertoires with anomalous nucleotide sharing. TCRdb took this table from immuneACCESS and kept in-frame rearrangements with V and J called. Such tables lack part of the clones; where checked against another copy, unresolved V genes explain under half of the gap, and the rest is unexplained. The DNA gave D and trimming, while V, J and clone size come from that table. Counted in this sample were roughly 100,000 clones; roughly 15% of them appeared once. The ten biggest clones cover about 0.79% of the sample.

The cohort was made up of 666 healthy bone marrow donors. All cohort members were sampled while nominally healthy, although unrecorded immune exposures were likely present. The donor was CMV seronegative and belonged to the group of 350 to 400 seronegative cohort members. Every donor gave a peripheral blood sample, and the peripheral blood mononuclear cells from that sample were used for TCR beta sequencing. Genomic DNA extraction from the blood cell samples was performed with the Qiagen DNeasy Blood Extraction Kit. CDR1 and CDR2 were assigned from the germline V gene as SQVTM and ANQGSEA. The CDR3 contains 12 residues, cysteine and phenylalanine counted. Just CDR3 DNA is preserved here, 36 bases in frame from base 1. Trimming accounts for 8 bases at V and 6 bases at J, while the number of junction bases matched to no gene is 7. Concerning this clone: No cognate antigen has been identified for it. Per-base qualities were not stored, and no clone one base away is much larger.

Sequencing was performed on PBMCs. This sequence was found in a female donor in good health and CMV-seronegative. The rearrangement joined TRBV29-1 to TRBJ2-1, and 7 junction bases match TRBD2. The CDR3 sequence is CSIVPSGNEQFF. The nucleotide sequence reads TGCAGCATCGTTCCTAGCGGCAATGAGCAGTTCTTC.